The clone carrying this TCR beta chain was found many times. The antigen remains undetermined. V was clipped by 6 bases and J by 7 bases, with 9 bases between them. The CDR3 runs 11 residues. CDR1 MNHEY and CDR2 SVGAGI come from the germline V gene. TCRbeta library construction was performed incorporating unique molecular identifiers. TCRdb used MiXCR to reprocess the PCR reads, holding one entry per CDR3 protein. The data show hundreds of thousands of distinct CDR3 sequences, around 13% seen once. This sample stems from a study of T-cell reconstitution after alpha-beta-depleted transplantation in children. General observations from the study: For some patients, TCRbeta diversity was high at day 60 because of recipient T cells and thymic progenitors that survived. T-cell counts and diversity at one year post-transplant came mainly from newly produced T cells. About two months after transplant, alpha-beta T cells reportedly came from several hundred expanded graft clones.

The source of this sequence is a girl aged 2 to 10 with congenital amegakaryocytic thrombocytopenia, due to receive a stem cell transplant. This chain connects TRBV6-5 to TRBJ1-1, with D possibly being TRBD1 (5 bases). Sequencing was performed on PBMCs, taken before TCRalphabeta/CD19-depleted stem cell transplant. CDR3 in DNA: TGTGCCAGCAGGCAGGGTCATGAAGCTTTCTTT. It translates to CASRQGHEAFF.